This note documents a single T cell receptor (beta chain) sequence. Its matching antigen is unknown. This record comes from a study of cytomegalovirus exposure and HLA in healthy donors. Notes on the study in general: Further analysis, carried out later, found HLA-associated TCR beta chains more clonally expanded than equally common other chains.

The PCR made use of 60 Vbeta and 13 Jbeta primers. Method: immunoSEQ multiplex PCR; TCRdb's copy keeps in-frame clones and lacks some. The listing records some 110,000 clones. Germline V gene data show CDR1 as SGHTA and CDR2 as FQGNSA. Trimming took off 0 bases at V and 14 bases at J, with 13 bases between the two ends. The CDR3 covers 12 residues. The sequenced sample consisted of PBMCs. The sequence derives from a young man in good health and CMV-seronegative. The chain carries TRBV7-2 and TRBJ1-2, with D perhaps TRBD1 (6 bases). The CDR3 DNA sequence: TGTGCCAGCAGCTTAGCGCAGGGGAGTTGTACCTTC. Translated, it gives CASSLAQGSCTF.